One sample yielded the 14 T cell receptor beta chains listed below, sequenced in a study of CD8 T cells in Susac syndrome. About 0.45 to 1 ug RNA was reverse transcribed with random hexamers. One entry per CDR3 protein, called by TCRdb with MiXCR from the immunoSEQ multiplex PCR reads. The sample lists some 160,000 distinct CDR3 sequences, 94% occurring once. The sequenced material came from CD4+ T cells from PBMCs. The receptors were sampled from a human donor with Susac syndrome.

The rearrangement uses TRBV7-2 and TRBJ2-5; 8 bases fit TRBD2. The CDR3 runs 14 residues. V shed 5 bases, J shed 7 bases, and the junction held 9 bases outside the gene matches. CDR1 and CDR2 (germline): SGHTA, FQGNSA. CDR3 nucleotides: TGTGCCAGCAGCCCCCCGGGGGGGGCGGGGACCCAGTACTTC. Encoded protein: CASSPPGGAGTQYF. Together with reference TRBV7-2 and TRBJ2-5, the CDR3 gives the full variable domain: GAGVSQSPSNKVTEKGKDVELRCDPISGHTALYWYRQSLGQGLEFLIYFQGNSAPDKSGLPSDRFSAERTGGSVSTLTIQRTQQEDSAVYLCASSPPGGAGTQYFGPGTRLLVL.

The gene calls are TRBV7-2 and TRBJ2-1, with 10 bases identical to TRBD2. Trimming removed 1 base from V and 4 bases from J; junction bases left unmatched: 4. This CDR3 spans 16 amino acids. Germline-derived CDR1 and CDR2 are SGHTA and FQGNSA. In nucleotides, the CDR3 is TGTGCCAGCAGCTTAGGTACAGCGGGGGGGTACAATGAGCAGTTCTTC. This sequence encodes CASSLGTAGGYNEQFF.

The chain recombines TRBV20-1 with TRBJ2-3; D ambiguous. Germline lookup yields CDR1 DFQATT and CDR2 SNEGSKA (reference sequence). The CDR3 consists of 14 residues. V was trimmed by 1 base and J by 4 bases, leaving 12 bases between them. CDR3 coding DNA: TGCAGTGCTAGAGCCCGTTACAGTCCAGATACGCAGTATTTT. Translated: CSARARYSPDTQYF.

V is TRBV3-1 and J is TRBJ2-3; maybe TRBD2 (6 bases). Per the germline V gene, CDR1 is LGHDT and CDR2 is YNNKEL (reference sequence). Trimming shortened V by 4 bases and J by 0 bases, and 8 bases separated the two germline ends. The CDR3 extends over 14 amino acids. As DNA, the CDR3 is TGTGCCAGCAGCCCTCGGGGGAGCACAGATACGCAGTATTTT. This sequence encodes CASSPRGSTDTQYF.

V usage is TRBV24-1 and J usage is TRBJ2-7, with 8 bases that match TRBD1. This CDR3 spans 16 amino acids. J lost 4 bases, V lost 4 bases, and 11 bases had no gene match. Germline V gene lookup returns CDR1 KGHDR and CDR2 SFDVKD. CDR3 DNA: TGTGCCACCAGTGACCTGATGGACAGGGCGGAGTACGAGCAGTACTTC. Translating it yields CATSDLMDRAEYEQYF.

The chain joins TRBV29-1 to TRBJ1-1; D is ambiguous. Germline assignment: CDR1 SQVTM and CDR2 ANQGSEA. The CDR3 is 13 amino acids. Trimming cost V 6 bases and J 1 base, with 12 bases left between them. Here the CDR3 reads CSVDPGPNTEAFF. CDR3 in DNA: TGCAGCGTCGACCCAGGCCCGAACACTGAAGCTTTCTTT.

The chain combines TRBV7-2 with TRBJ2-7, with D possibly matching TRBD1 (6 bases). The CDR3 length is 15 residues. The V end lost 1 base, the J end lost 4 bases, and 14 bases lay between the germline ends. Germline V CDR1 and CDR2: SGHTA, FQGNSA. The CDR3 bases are TGTGCCAGCAGCTTAGTTTCCCGGGACAATTACGAGCAGTACTTC. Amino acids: CASSLVSRDNYEQYF.

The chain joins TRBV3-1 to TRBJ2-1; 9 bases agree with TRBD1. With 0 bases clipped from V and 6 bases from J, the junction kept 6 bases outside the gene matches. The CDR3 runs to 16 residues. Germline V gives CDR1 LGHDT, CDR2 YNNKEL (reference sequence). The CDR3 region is CASSQERTGARNEQFF. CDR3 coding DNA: TGTGCCAGCAGCCAAGAGAGGACAGGGGCACGCAATGAGCAGTTCTTC.

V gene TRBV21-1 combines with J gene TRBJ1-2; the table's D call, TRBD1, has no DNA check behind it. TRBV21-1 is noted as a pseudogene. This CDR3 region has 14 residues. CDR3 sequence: CASSIRKRGYGYTF. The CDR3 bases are TGTGCCAGCAGCATCCGGAAGAGGGGCTATGGCTACACCTTC.

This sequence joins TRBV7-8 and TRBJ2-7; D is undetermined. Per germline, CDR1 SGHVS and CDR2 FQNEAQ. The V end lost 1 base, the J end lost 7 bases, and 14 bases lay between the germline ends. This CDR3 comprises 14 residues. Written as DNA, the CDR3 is TGTGCCAGCAGCTTAGGACTCGATATCGAGGAGCAGTACTTC. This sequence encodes CASSLGLDIEEQYF. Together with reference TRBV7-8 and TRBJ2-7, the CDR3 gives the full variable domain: GAGVSQSPRYKVAKRGQDVALRCDPISGHVSLFWYQQALGQGPEFLTYFQNEAQLDKSGLPSDRFFAERPEGSVSTLKIQRTQQEDSAVYLCASSLGLDIEEQYFGPGTRLTVT.

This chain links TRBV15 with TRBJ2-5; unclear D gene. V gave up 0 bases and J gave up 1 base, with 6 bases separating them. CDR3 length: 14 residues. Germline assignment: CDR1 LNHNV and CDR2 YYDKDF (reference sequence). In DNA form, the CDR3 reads TGTGCCACCAGCAGAGATTGGGGCCAAGAGACCCAGTACTTC. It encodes CATSRDWGQETQYF.

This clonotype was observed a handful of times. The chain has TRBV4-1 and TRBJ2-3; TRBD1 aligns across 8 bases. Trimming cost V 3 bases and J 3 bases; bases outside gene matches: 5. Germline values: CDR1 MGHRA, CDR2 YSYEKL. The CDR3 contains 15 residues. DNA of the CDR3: TGCGCCAGCAGCCACGGACAGGGAGGAACAGATACGCAGTATTTT. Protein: CASSHGQGGTDTQYF.

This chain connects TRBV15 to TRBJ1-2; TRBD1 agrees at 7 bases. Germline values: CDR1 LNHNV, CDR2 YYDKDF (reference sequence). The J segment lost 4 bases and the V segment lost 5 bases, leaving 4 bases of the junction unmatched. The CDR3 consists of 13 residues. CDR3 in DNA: TGTGCCACCAGCGGAGGGGGCCCCTATGGCTACACCTTC. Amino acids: CATSGGGPYGYTF.

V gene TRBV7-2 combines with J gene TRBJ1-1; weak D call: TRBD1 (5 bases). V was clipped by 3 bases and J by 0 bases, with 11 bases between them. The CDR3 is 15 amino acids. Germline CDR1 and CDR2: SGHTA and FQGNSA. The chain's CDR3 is CASSLFGAVNTEAFF. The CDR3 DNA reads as TGTGCCAGCAGCTTGTTCGGGGCGGTGAACACTGAAGCTTTCTTT. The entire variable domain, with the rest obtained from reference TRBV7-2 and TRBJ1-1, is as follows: GAGVSQSPSNKVTEKGKDVELRCDPISGHTALYWYRQSLGQGLEFLIYFQGNSAPDKSGLPSDRFSAERTGGSVSTLTIQRTQQEDSAVYLCASSLFGAVNTEAFFGQGTRLTVV.